This entry lists 32 T cell receptor beta chains sequenced from one sample in a study of CD8 T cells in Susac syndrome. The authors reverse transcribed about 0.5 to 1 ug RNA with random hexamers. TCRdb called the immunoSEQ multiplex PCR reads again in MiXCR, with one record for every CDR3 protein. The table lists around 170,000 distinct CDR3 sequences, approximately 95% of them singletons. The sample was CD8+ T cells from PBMCs. The source is a human donor with Susac syndrome.

The rearrangement links TRBV29-1 to TRBJ2-1; D ambiguous. This CDR3 has 14 residues. The ends were cut back, 3 bases at V and 4 bases at J, with 13 bases in the middle. The germline CDR1 and CDR2 sequences are SQVTM and ANQGSEA. The CDR3 is CSVEEMTFYNEQFF. Written as DNA, the CDR3 is TGCAGCGTTGAGGAGATGACCTTTTACAATGAGCAGTTCTTC.

V is TRBV24-1 and J is TRBJ1-5, with D possibly TRBD1 on 6 matching bases. The CDR3 has 15 amino acids. Germline loops: CDR1 KGHDR, CDR2 SFDVKD. V dropped 2 bases and J dropped 4 bases, with 11 bases sitting between them. CDR3 in amino acids: CATSDSWGANQPQHF. DNA of the CDR3: TGTGCCACCAGTGATTCTTGGGGGGCAAATCAGCCCCAGCATTTT.

CDR3 protein: CASSLWDMNTEAFF. The CDR3 bases are TGCGCCAGCAGCTTATGGGACATGAACACTGAAGCTTTCTTT. The gene calls are TRBV5-1 and TRBJ1-1; TRBD1 is a possible D gene (6 bases). This CDR3 is built from 14 residues. The V gene lost 2 bases and the J gene lost 0 bases, with 8 bases spanning the gap. Germline-derived CDR1 and CDR2 are SGHRS and YFSETQ. Full variable domain (rest looked up from reference TRBV5-1 and TRBJ1-1): KAGVTQTPRYLIKTRGQQVTLSCSPISGHRSVSWYQQTPGQGLQFLFEYFSETQRNKGNFPGRFSGRQFSNSRSEMNVSTLELGDSALYLCASSLWDMNTEAFFGQGTRLTVV.

The rearrangement joins TRBV30 to TRBJ2-1; no firm D call. The CDR3 is made up of 12 amino acids. V lost 3 bases and J 4 bases, leaving 7 bases between the germline ends. Germline-derived CDR1 and CDR2 are GTSNPN and SVGIG (reference sequence). The DNA for the CDR3 is TGTGCCTGGAGCCTCTCGTACAATGAGCAGTTCTTC. It is translated as CAWSLSYNEQFF.

This clonotype showed up just once. The chain recombines TRBV30 with TRBJ1-2; TRBD1 might be the D (5 bases). The CDR3 consists of 13 residues. The germline V and J ends were trimmed by 3 bases and 5 bases, with 13 bases remaining between them. The germline CDR1 and CDR2 sequences are GTSNPN and SVGIG (reference sequence). The CDR3 DNA reads as TGTGCCTGGAGCCCGACTGGGGGGTATGGCTACACCTTC. Protein sequence: CAWSPTGGYGYTF.

The V call is TRBV7-9, the J call TRBJ2-1, with D perhaps TRBD2 (5 bases). Germline V gene data show CDR1 as SEHNR and CDR2 as FQNEAQ (reference sequence). V lost 1 base to trimming and J lost 0 bases, with 7 bases between them. The CDR3 spans 15 residues. In DNA form, the CDR3 reads TGTGCCAGCAGCTTAGAGCGGATCTCCTACAATGAGCAGTTCTTC. Its protein is CASSLERISYNEQFF.

This clonotype was observed once. The chain joins TRBV7-6 to TRBJ2-6; D is perhaps TRBD1 (6 bases). The V gene's germline CDR1 is SGHVS and CDR2 FNYEAQ. V gave up 5 bases and J gave up 4 bases, with 12 bases separating them. CDR3 length: 15 residues. The CDR3 DNA follows: TGTGCCAGCAGCCGCGCCGGGACAGGGGCCAACGTCCTGACTTTC. Its translation is CASSRAGTGANVLTF.

The rearrangement joins TRBV2 to TRBJ2-1, with 16 nucleotides matching TRBD2. This CDR3 is built from 17 residues. Germline CDR1 reads SNHLY; CDR2 reads FYNNEI. J gave up 6 bases and V 7 bases, and 9 bases lay outside the gene matches. The DNA for the CDR3 is TGTGCCAGCATGATCCCGGGACTAGCGGGAGGGCGCAATGAGCAGTTCTTC. Residues: CASMIPGLAGGRNEQFF. The variable domain in full, completed from reference TRBV2 and TRBJ2-1, reads EPEVTQTPSHQVTQMGQEVILRCVPISNHLYFYWYRQILGQKVEFLVSFYNNEISEKSEIFDDQFSVERPDGSNFTLKIRSTKLEDSAMYFCASMIPGLAGGRNEQFFGPGTRLTVL.

The V and J genes are TRBV4-1 and TRBJ2-2; 7 positions match TRBD1. The V segment lost 6 bases and the J segment 6 bases; nucleotides outside the gene matches: 7. CDR1 and CDR2 (germline): MGHRA, YSYEKL. The CDR3 extends over 14 amino acids. The CDR3 DNA follows: TGCGCCAGCAGTCCCAGGGGGACCCCCGGGGAGCTGTTTTTT. Protein: CASSPRGTPGELFF.

This clonotype was picked up a small number of times. The CDR3 loop is CASSQGSSSYEQYF. CDR3 in DNA: TGTGCCAGCAGCCAAGGGTCATCCTCCTACGAGCAGTACTTC. The genes are TRBV3-1 and TRBJ2-7; D not certain. The CDR3 sequence is 14 residues long. The germline V and J ends were trimmed by 1 base and 0 bases, with 7 bases remaining between them. Germline V gives CDR1 LGHDT, CDR2 YNNKEL (reference sequence).

J is TRBJ2-1 and V is TRBV25-1, with D tentatively TRBD2 (6 bases). This CDR3 has 13 amino acids. V was trimmed by 3 bases and J by 9 bases, leaving 12 bases between them. CDR1 is MGHDK and CDR2 is SYGVNS in the germline V gene. CDR3 in amino acids: CASSERWRGEQFF. CDR3 nucleotides: TGTGCCAGCAGTGAGAGGTGGCGGGGTGAGCAGTTCTTC.

This chain connects TRBV19 to TRBJ2-7; D ambiguous. The ends were cut back, 6 bases at V and 2 bases at J, with 17 bases in the middle. Germline lookup yields CDR1 LNHDA and CDR2 SQIVND (reference sequence). This CDR3 region has 15 residues. The CDR3 sequence: CASSSDLQRTYEQYF. Here the CDR3 DNA reads TGTGCCAGTAGCTCCGATTTACAGAGGACCTACGAGCAGTACTTC.

The genes are TRBV6-1 and TRBJ1-1; TRBD1 aligns across 12 bases. This CDR3 comprises 14 residues. CDR1 MNHNS and CDR2 SASEGT come from the germline V gene. The V and J ends lost 5 bases and 7 bases, in that order; junction bases with no gene match: 5. The chain's CDR3 is CASSSGTGGFEAFF. DNA of the CDR3: TGTGCCAGCAGTTCCGGGACAGGGGGCTTTGAAGCTTTCTTT.

This clonotype was seen only a few times. The chain couples TRBV11-2 to TRBJ2-1; the match to TRBD1 covers 9 bases. J lost 4 bases, V lost 5 bases, and 3 bases had no gene match. Germline loops: CDR1 SGHAT, CDR2 FQNNGV. The length of the CDR3 is 14 residues. As DNA, the CDR3 is TGTGCCAGCAGCGTTGGGACAGGGTACAATGAGCAGTTCTTC. Its protein product is CASSVGTGYNEQFF. The entire variable domain, with the rest obtained from reference TRBV11-2 and TRBJ2-1, is as follows: EAGVAQSPRYKIIEKRQSVAFWCNPISGHATLYWYQQILGQGPKLLIQFQNNGVVDDSQLPKDRFSAERLKGVDSTLKIQPAKLEDSAVYLCASSVGTGYNEQFFGPGTRLTVL.

This clonotype has a handful of counts. The CDR3 is CASSFPGTDTQYF. Here the CDR3 DNA reads TGTGCCAGCAGCTTTCCGGGCACAGATACGCAGTATTTT. The V gene is TRBV7-2, the J gene TRBJ2-3, with D uncertain. The CDR3 runs to 13 residues. The V and J ends lost 3 bases and 1 base respectively, with 5 bases between them. Germline CDR1 is SGHTA and CDR2 is FQGNSA.

The chain combines TRBV30 with TRBJ2-7, with 11 bases identical to TRBD2. Germline CDR1 reads GTSNPN; CDR2 reads SVGIG (reference sequence). This CDR3 is 13 amino acids long. V gave up 6 bases and J gave up 5 bases; unmatched junction bases: 6. CDR3 sequence (DNA): TGTGCCTGTATTAGCGGGGGGGCCGACGAGCAGTACTTC. This gives the protein CACISGGADEQYF.

The V call is TRBV6-1, the J call TRBJ2-3; D is perhaps TRBD1 (6 bases). V was trimmed by 5 bases and J by 0 bases, leaving 12 bases between them. The CDR3 covers 15 residues. Germline CDR1 reads MNHNS; CDR2 reads SASEGT. The CDR3: CASSIGTTSTDTQYF. The CDR3 bases are TGTGCCAGCAGTATAGGGACAACTAGCACAGATACGCAGTATTTT.

This chain connects TRBV20-1 to TRBJ2-1; 7 positions match TRBD2. CDR1 is DFQATT and CDR2 is SNEGSKA in the germline V gene (reference sequence). V dropped 6 bases and J dropped 0; count of bases not matched to a gene: 5. This CDR3 spans 14 amino acids. The DNA for the CDR3 is TGCAGTGCATTCGGGAGGAGCTCCTACAATGAGCAGTTCTTC. Translation gives CSAFGRSSYNEQFF.

The V and J genes are TRBV6-5 and TRBJ2-5; 10 bases fit TRBD1. The length of the CDR3 is 14 residues. The germline gives CDR1 MNHEY, CDR2 SVGAGI. V lost 6 bases to trimming and J lost 3 bases; unmatched junction nucleotides: 4. The CDR3 loop is CASSQDRGEETQYF. CDR3 coding DNA: TGTGCCAGCAGCCAGGACAGGGGGGAAGAGACCCAGTACTTC.

V is TRBV9 and J is TRBJ2-7; TRBD2 is a possible D gene (5 bases). CDR1 SGDLS and CDR2 YYNGEE come from the germline V gene. V lost 3 bases, J lost 0 bases, and 10 bases lay in between. The CDR3 length is 14 residues. The CDR3 nucleotides are TGTGCCAGCAGCGGGACTGGATCCTCCTACGAGCAGTACTTC. This gives the protein CASSGTGSSYEQYF.

The V gene is TRBV20-1, the J gene TRBJ2-7; 11 nucleotides match TRBD2. Germline-derived CDR1 and CDR2 are DFQATT and SNEGSKA (reference sequence). CDR3 length: 18 amino acids. Unmatched junction bases numbered 10, after V lost 0 bases and J lost 0 bases. Written as DNA, the CDR3 is TGCAGTGCTAGAGATCGGCTAGCGGGGGGTCTTTCCTCCTACGAGCAGTACTTC. Translating it yields CSARDRLAGGLSSYEQYF.

This clonotype appeared a single time. This chain links TRBV23-1 with TRBJ2-3, with TRBD2 matching over 7 bases. TRBV23-1 is filed as an ORF, its function uncertain. This CDR3 spans 17 amino acids. The V segment lost 3 bases and the J segment 8 bases; nucleotides outside the gene matches: 17. The CDR3 nucleotides are TGCGCCAGCAGTCATGGAAGGAGTCAAAACGGGGGGTGTACGCAGTATTTT. Its translation: CASSHGRSQNGGCTQYF.

This sequence joins TRBV16 and TRBJ1-1; 9 nucleotides line up with TRBD1. The CDR3 consists of 15 residues. V lost 4 bases, J lost 1 base, and 4 bases stayed unmatched. The germline V gene has CDR1 KGHSY and CDR2 FQNENV. Written as DNA, the CDR3 is TGTGCCAGCAGCCTTTGGGGACAGGGGAACACTGAAGCTTTCTTT. Translation gives CASSLWGQGNTEAFF.

V is TRBV19 and J is TRBJ2-7; 10 bases match TRBD1. The CDR3 contains 14 residues. The V gene end was trimmed by 6 bases and the J gene end by 3 bases; junction bases not matched to a gene: 5. The V gene's germline CDR1 is LNHDA and CDR2 SQIVND (reference sequence). This CDR3 reads CASRDRGGIYEQYF. CDR3 bases: TGTGCCAGTAGGGACAGGGGGGGGATCTACGAGCAGTACTTC.

This chain joins TRBV12-3 or TRBV12-4 and TRBJ2-1; no clear D gene. The CDR3 runs to 12 residues. Trimming took off 3 bases at V and 5 bases at J, with 5 bases between the two ends. The CDR3 region is CASSLYNNEQFF. The CDR3 region has the DNA TGTGCCAGCAGTTTGTATAACAATGAGCAGTTCTTC.

The chain has TRBV20-1 and TRBJ2-2; D is perhaps TRBD2 (5 bases). Deletions cut 5 bases from V and 2 bases from J, with 9 bases between. Germline CDR1 is DFQATT and CDR2 is SNEGSKA (reference sequence). The CDR3 loop spans 13 amino acids. This chain's CDR3 is CSAEPGNTGELFF. DNA of the CDR3: TGCAGTGCTGAACCGGGAAACACCGGGGAGCTGTTTTTT.

The chain is built from TRBV6-1 and TRBJ2-7; D is ambiguous. Trimming pared 6 bases from V and 1 base from J, leaving 10 bases between. CDR3 size: 13 residues. CDR1 is MNHNS, CDR2 SASEGT, per germline. CDR3 DNA: TGTGCCAGCAGACCGGATAGGTCCTACGAGCAGTACTTC. It yields the protein CASRPDRSYEQYF.

The chain links TRBV15 to TRBJ2-7; TRBD2 aligns across 7 bases. Germline values: CDR1 LNHNV, CDR2 YYDKDF (reference sequence). This CDR3 is built from 14 residues. V dropped 0 bases and J dropped 7; count of bases not matched to a gene: 6. CDR3 loop: CATSRDWGGREQYF. As DNA, the CDR3 is TGTGCCACCAGCAGAGATTGGGGGGGTCGGGAGCAGTACTTC.

V is TRBV4-1 and J is TRBJ2-5; D might be TRBD1 (6 bases). Germline V CDR1 and CDR2: MGHRA, YSYEKL. This CDR3 comprises 17 residues. V was clipped by 0 bases and J by 2 bases, with 16 bases between them. The CDR3 coding sequence is TGCGCCAGCAGCCAAGAAGGAGGTGACAGGTTTCAAGAGACCCAGTACTTC. Its translation: CASSQEGGDRFQETQYF.

The genes are TRBV29-1 and TRBJ2-3; 8 nucleotides line up with TRBD1. Germline CDR1 is SQVTM and CDR2 is ANQGSEA. J lost 2 bases, V lost 4 bases, and 5 bases had no gene match. The CDR3 runs 14 residues. This chain's CDR3 is CSVGRQGPTDTQYF. DNA of the CDR3: TGCAGCGTTGGACGACAGGGGCCCACAGATACGCAGTATTTT.

The gene calls are TRBV9 and TRBJ1-2; possible D gene TRBD1, 6 bases. V dropped 4 bases and J dropped 6 bases, with 16 bases sitting between them. The length of the CDR3 is 14 residues. CDR1 and CDR2 (germline): SGDLS, YYNGEE. The CDR3 bases are TGTGCCAGCAGCCGCACGACAGGAGTCCATGGCTACACCTTC. This encodes CASSRTTGVHGYTF.

The chain couples TRBV6-5 to TRBJ2-7; no clear D. CDR1 and CDR2 from the germline V gene are MNHEY and SVGAGI. The V end lost 4 bases, the J end lost 9 bases, and 16 bases lay between the germline ends. This CDR3 has 13 residues. CDR3 in amino acids: CASSSLGDSPQYF. CDR3 bases: TGTGCCAGCAGTTCCCTGGGCGACTCCCCGCAGTACTTC.